These T cell receptor beta chains were read from a single sample in a study of read filtering for tumor transcriptome and immune sequencing. TCRdb re-called the reads with MiXCR, one entry per CDR3 protein. The table includes over 25,000 distinct CDR3 sequences, under 15% detected once. What was sequenced was a population of CD138-negative cells sorted from bone marrow. The receptors originated from a donor at least 40 years old with multiple myeloma. Both conserved end residues are part of each CDR3. The D gene is left open where the match is weak. Size is stated for part of the rows, as once, few or many counts, or as a class when the clone is expanded.

d_call	clone_size	v_call	j_call	cdr3_nt	cdr3_aa
-	-	TRBV6-2/TRBV6-3	TRBJ2-5	TGTGCCAGCAGGAAGCAGGACGTACAAGAGACCCAGTACTTC	CASRKQDVQETQYF
-	many	TRBV7-2	TRBJ2-7	TGTGCCAGCAGCTTAGGCAGGCTCGAGCAGTACTTC	CASSLGRLEQYF
-	many	TRBV4-2	TRBJ1-2	TGTGCCAGCAGCCAAGATTCCCGGGGGGACTATGGCTACACCTTC	CASSQDSRGDYGYTF
-	-	TRBV11-2	TRBJ1-1	TGTGCCAGCACCCAGACAGTAAGAGACACTGGAGCTTTCTTT	CASTQTVRDTGAFF
TRBD1	many	TRBV12-3/TRBV12-4	TRBJ2-5	TGTGCCAGCAGTTTAACTCCGGGACAGGGGTTGGAGACCCAGTACTTC	CASSLTPGQGLETQYF
-	many	TRBV18	TRBJ2-7	TGTGCCAGCTCACAGGTCGGAACGCAAAACGAGCAGTACTTC	CASSQVGTQNEQYF
-	-	TRBV6-1	TRBJ2-5	TGTGCCAGCTGTGCTGGGACGGTGGAGGGGACCCTGTACTTC	CASCAGTVEGTLYF
TRBD2	many	TRBV2	TRBJ2-3	TGTGCCAGCACTAGCGGGAACACAGATACGCAGTATTTT	CASTSGNTDTQYF
-	many	TRBV5-1	TRBJ2-1	TGTGCCAGCAGCTTGGCTAGTGAGCAGTTCTTC	CASSLASEQFF
-	many	TRBV7-2	TRBJ2-7	TGTGCCAGCAGCTTAGCGGCTAGCTGGAATTACGAGCAGTACTTC	CASSLAASWNYEQYF
-	many	TRBV20-1	TRBJ2-1	TGCAGTGCCTCCGCCCTTAGCGGAGGCTACAATGAGCAGTTCTTC	CSASALSGGYNEQFF
-	many	TRBV6-2/TRBV6-3	TRBJ2-3	TGTGCCAGCAGAAGTTACTCGTACTTGGGGGGCGGCGCGGCAGATACGCAGTATTTT	CASRSYSYLGGGAADTQYF
-	many	TRBV7-9	TRBJ1-1	TGTGCCAGCAGCCCCCGTACAATGGCGGGCACTGAAGCTTTCTTT	CASSPRTMAGTEAFF
-	-	TRBV6-1	TRBJ2-5	TGTGCCAGCACCGACCCCCCCGAATTGGGAGGGACCCAGTACTTC	CASTDPPELGGTQYF
TRBD2	many	TRBV20-1	TRBJ2-1	TGCAGTGCTCCCGGACTAGCGGGAGGGTCCTTGAATGAGCAGTTCTTC	CSAPGLAGGSLNEQFF
TRBD1	-	TRBV7-8	TRBJ1-6	TGTGCCAGCAGCCGGACAGGCGATAATTCACCCCTCCACTTT	CASSRTGDNSPLHF
TRBD1	many	TRBV18	TRBJ2-5	TGTGCCAGCTCACCACCGACGGGACAGGGAGAAGAGACCCAGTACTTC	CASSPPTGQGEETQYF
-	few	TRBV29-1	TRBJ1-3	TGCAGCGTTGTTCAAGGAAACACCATATATTTT	CSVVQGNTIYF
-	many	TRBV10-3	TRBJ1-2	TGTGCCACCGCTCCCGACAGTCCCTATGGCTACACCTTC	CATAPDSPYGYTF
TRBD1	-	TRBV5-1	TRBJ2-7	TGCGCCGGCAGCCAACCGGGACAGTACTCCTACGAGCAGTACTTC	CAGSQPGQYSYEQYF
TRBD2	-	TRBV7-8	TRBJ2-2	TGTGCCAGCAGCCAAGCGGGAGAGAACACCGGGGAGCTGTTTTTT	CASSQAGENTGELFF
TRBD2	many	TRBV20-1	TRBJ2-5	TGCAGTGCCCACCGGGGGGAGAGAGAGACCCAGTACTTC	CSAHRGERETQYF
-	many	TRBV18	TRBJ2-3	TGTGCCAGCTCACCGACTGCCCAAGTAGATACGCAGTATTTT	CASSPTAQVDTQYF
-	many	TRBV20-1	TRBJ2-5	TGCAGTGCTCAGGGGAACCAAGAGACCCAGTACTTC	CSAQGNQETQYF
-	many	TRBV29-1	TRBJ2-7	TGCAGCGTTGAAACCCCTAACTCCTACGAGCAGTACTTC	CSVETPNSYEQYF
-	many	TRBV5-1	TRBJ2-7	TGCGCCAGCAGCTGGGACTTTAACGAGCAGTACTTC	CASSWDFNEQYF
-	many	TRBV3-1	TRBJ2-1	TGTGCCAGCAGCCAAGACCCGGGTAGGACCTACAATGAGCAGTTCTTC	CASSQDPGRTYNEQFF
-	many	TRBV9	TRBJ2-3	TGTGCCAGCAGCGTAATAAGACAGGATACGCAGTATTTT	CASSVIRQDTQYF
-	many	TRBV6-2/TRBV6-3	TRBJ2-1	TGTGCCAGCGCCCGGCGGGGAAGCTACAATGAGCAGTTCTTC	CASARRGSYNEQFF
TRBD2	-	TRBV5-5	TRBJ2-5	TGTGCCAGCAGCTATGGGCTAGCGGGAGGGGGAGAGACCCAGTACTTC	CASSYGLAGGGETQYF
-	many	TRBV4-1	TRBJ2-1	TGCGCCAGCAGCCAAGGGGGTAGGGGAGGAAACAATGAGCAGTTCTTC	CASSQGGRGGNNEQFF
-	-	TRBV29-1	TRBJ1-1	TGCAGCGTTGCGAAAGCGGCTAACGCTGAAGCTTTCTTT	CSVAKAANAEAFF
TRBD2	many	TRBV27	TRBJ2-1	TGTGCCAGCAGTCCCCGACTAGCGGGAGACCATGAGCAGTTCTTC	CASSPRLAGDHEQFF
-	many	TRBV27	TRBJ2-6	TGTGCCGGGGTGAGCTCTGGGGCCAACGTCCTGACTTTC	CAGVSSGANVLTF
-	many	TRBV6-6	TRBJ2-1	TGTGCCAGCAACCCCATGTCGGGACCACCCTTCAACAATGAGCAGTTCTTC	CASNPMSGPPFNNEQFF
-	many	TRBV19	TRBJ2-5	TGTGCCAGTAGTATAGGAGCAAGGGGTAAAAAGACCCAGTACTTC	CASSIGARGKKTQYF
-	many	TRBV12-3/TRBV12-4	TRBJ2-5	TGTGCCAGCAGTTTATGGGGGGCCGAGACCCAGTACTTC	CASSLWGAETQYF
-	many	TRBV7-9	TRBJ2-1	TGTGCCAGCAGTTTGGAGGGAACTAGAATTCGGAATGAGCAGTTCTTC	CASSLEGTRIRNEQFF
-	-	TRBV28	TRBJ1-4	TGTGCCGGCAGTTCACCCGGGCTGGGGAATGAAGAACTGTTTTTT	CAGSSPGLGNEELFF
-	many	TRBV29-1	TRBJ2-3	TGCAGCGTTGAAGAGAGGGGGGCAGATACGCAGTATTTT	CSVEERGADTQYF
TRBD2	many	TRBV9	TRBJ2-2	TGTGCCAGCAGCAGAACGGGAGGGGTCACCGGGGAGCTGTTTTTT	CASSRTGGVTGELFF
-	many	TRBV7-8	TRBJ2-3	TGTGCCAGCAGCTCCTACAGGGTTGATACGCAGTATTTT	CASSSYRVDTQYF
-	many	TRBV5-1	TRBJ1-4	TGCGCCAGCAGCTTGAGCGGGGGAAAACTGTTTTTT	CASSLSGGKLFF
TRBD2	many	TRBV29-1	TRBJ2-1	TGCAGCGTCGCATTAGGAAGCGGGAGTATTGAGCAGTTCTTC	CSVALGSGSIEQFF
TRBD1	-	TRBV18	TRBJ1-1	TGTGCCAGCTCACCACCTGGACAGGGGGCTAAGAACACTGAAGCTTTCTTT	CASSPPGQGAKNTEAFF
-	many	TRBV5-1	TRBJ2-7	TGCGCCAGCAGCATCCCATCCTACGAGCAGTACTTC	CASSIPSYEQYF
TRBD2	many	TRBV29-1	TRBJ2-5	TGCAGCGTTGACCTAGCGGGAGAGACCCAGTACTTC	CSVDLAGETQYF
-	many	TRBV6-1	TRBJ2-1	TGTGCCAGCAGTGGGAAGGGGGCTAGCGTTTACAATGAGCAGTTCTTC	CASSGKGASVYNEQFF